This T cell receptor beta chain was sequenced during a study of shared T cell receptors in the human thymus. Clones were read by immunoSEQ multiplex PCR, and TCRdb kept only the in-frame ones, dropping some. The sample holds about 660,000 clones; approximately 87% are singletons and the top ten take over 0.008%. Deletions cut 5 bases from V and 1 base from J, with 12 bases between. This CDR3 is 14 amino acids long. Germline loops: CDR1 MDHEN, CDR2 SYDVKM. A further study also used this sample, focusing on human thymus T cells. From that report: Immunologically healthy infants in Finland undergoing congenital heart defect surgery were the donors. Resections that were taken during corrective heart surgery supplied the thymus tissue. Thymic as well as blood repertoires seemed to favor certain V and J genes unevenly. Related research examined unrelated individuals and reported that their thymic repertoires overlapped highly.

The source of this sequence is a boy younger than two with a congenital heart defect. The sample comprised thymocytes. This chain joins TRBV28 and TRBJ2-7, with D hard to call. The CDR3 DNA reads as TGTGCCAGCAGTCCCCGCCGCGGTTCCTACGAGCAGTACTTC. This codes for CASSPRRGSYEQYF.